This paragraph covers one T cell receptor beta chain sequence. With 6 bases removed from V and 0 bases from J, the gap between germline ends came to 15 bases. The CDR3 is 15 amino acids. In germline, CDR1 is KGHSH, CDR2 LQKENI. The sample originates from a study of blood T cell repertoires in COVID-19. Looking at the study overall: The origin of the acute and convalescent COVID-19 samples was the United States, Italy and Spain. PBMCs, B-cell-depleted T cells, or T cells were the source of the cDNA or gDNA that made up the material.

Original processing methods: Scientists estimated how many nucleated cells there were by amplifying reference gene primers. TCRdb's copy holds only in-frame clones and misses some; the assay was immunoSEQ multiplex PCR. That table gives V, J and clone size, and the DNA gave D and trimming. The sample holds about 220,000 clones, 85% seen once. This clonotype originated in a woman in her seventies with COVID-19, enrolled during active disease. The source material was peripheral blood. This sequence joins TRBV18 and TRBJ2-7; D is perhaps TRBD1 (6 bases). In nucleotides, the CDR3 is TGTGCCAGCTCGAAAAACAGGGTAGACTCCTACGAGCAGTACTTC. Residues: CASSKNRVDSYEQYF.